This TCR beta chain was sequenced for a study of T cells in Graves' hyperthyroidism and ophthalmopathy. Study-wide background: Peripheral blood was acquired at first diagnosis, ahead of any therapy whatsoever. Whole-study results and caveats: Onset of ophthalmopathy came a median around 7.1 months after the model predicted it.

Pregnant or lactating patients were excluded, as were those with uncontrolled infection or other autoimmune disease. Together with thyroid ultrasound, orbital computed tomography, serum thyroxine and TRAb, clinical symptoms were used for diagnoses. Amplification of TCR beta CDR3 regions was performed using RNA transcripts as template. An initial round of RT-PCR targeting the TCR CDR3 relied on the HTBI primer set. MiXCR, applied by TCRdb to the multiplex PCR reads, yields one record per CDR3 protein. The sample has 500,000 or so distinct CDR3 sequences; about 16% are singletons. This clonotype was seen repeatedly, ten times or more. Its antigen remains unidentified. This clonotype originated in a woman aged 30 to 39 with Graves' ophthalmopathy. The source material was blood.

The CDR3 region has the DNA TGCGCCAGCAGCTTGGAACTGGGGGCGAACACTGAAGCTTTCTTT. Protein sequence: CASSLELGANTEAFF. The chain carries TRBV5-1 and TRBJ1-1, with D perhaps TRBD1 (6 bases). The V and J ends lost 0 bases and 1 base respectively, with 10 bases between them. The CDR3 sequence is 15 residues long. Germline V gene sequence: CDR1 SGHRS, CDR2 YFSETQ.